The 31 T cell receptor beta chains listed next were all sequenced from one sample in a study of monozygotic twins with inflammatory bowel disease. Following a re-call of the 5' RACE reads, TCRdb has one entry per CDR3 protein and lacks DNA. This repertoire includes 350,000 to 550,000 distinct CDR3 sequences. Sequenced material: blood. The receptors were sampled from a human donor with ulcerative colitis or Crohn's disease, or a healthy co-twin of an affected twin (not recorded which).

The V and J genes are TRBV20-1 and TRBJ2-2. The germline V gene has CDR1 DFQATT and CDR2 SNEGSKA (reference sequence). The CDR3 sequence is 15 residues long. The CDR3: CSARAGSNPTGELFF.

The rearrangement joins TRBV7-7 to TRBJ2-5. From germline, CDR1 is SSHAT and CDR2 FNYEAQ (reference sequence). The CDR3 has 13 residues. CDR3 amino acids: CASSSGAKETQYF.

The CDR3 here is CASSPGPTVMNTEAFF. The chain uses TRBV12-3 or TRBV12-4 and TRBJ1-1; the TCRdb call, TRBD1, lacks DNA for checking. This CDR3 contains 16 residues.

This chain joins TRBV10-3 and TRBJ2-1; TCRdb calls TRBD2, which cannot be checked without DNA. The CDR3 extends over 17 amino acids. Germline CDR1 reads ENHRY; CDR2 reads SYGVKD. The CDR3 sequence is CAISGMLAGGTGNEQFF.

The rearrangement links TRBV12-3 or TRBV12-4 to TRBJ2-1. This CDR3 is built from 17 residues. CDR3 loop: CASSLGSSTVINNEQFF.

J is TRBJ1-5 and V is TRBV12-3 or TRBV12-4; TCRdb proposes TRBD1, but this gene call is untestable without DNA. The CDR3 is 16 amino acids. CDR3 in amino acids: CASSLTTGRYDQPQHF.

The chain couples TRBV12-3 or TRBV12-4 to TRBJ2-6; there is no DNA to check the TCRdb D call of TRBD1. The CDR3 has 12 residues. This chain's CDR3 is CASSQGGGVLTF.

CDR3 loop: CASRRTQETQYF. This chain uses TRBV2 with TRBJ2-5. CDR1 is SNHLY, CDR2 FYNNEI, per germline. The CDR3 spans 12 residues.

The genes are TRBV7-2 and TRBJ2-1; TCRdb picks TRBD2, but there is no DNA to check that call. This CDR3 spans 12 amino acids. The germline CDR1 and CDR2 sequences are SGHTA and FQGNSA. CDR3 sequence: CASSFPPGEQFF.

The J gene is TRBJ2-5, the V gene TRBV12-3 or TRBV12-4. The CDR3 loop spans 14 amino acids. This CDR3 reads CASTQRTVQETQYF.

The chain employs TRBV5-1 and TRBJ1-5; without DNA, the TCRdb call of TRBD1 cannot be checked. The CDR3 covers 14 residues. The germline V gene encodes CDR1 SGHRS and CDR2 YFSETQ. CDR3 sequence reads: CASSAGTGVQPQHF. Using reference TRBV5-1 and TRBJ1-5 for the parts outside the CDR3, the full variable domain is KAGVTQTPRYLIKTRGQQVTLSCSPISGHRSVSWYQQTPGQGLQFLFEYFSETQRNKGNFPGRFSGRQFSNSRSEMNVSTLELGDSALYLCASSAGTGVQPQHFGDGTRLSIL.

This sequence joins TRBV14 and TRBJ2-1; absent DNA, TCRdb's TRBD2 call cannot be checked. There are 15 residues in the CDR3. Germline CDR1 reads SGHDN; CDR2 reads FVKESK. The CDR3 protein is CASSLSGTLNNEQFF.

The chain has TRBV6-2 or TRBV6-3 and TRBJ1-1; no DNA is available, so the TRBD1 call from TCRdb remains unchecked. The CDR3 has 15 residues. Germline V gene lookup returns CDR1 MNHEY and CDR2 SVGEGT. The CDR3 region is CASSYSGAEETEAFF.

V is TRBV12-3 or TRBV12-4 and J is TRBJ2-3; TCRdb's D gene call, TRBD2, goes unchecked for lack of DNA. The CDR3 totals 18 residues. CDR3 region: CASSLALGLAGGQTAQYF.

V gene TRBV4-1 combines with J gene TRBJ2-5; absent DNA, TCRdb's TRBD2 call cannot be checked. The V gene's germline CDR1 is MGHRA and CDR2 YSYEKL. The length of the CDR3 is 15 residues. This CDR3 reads CASSRILALQETQYF.

This CDR3 reads CSAGGGGTSALESYNEQFF. The chain links TRBV20-1 to TRBJ2-1; TCRdb returns TRBD2, unconfirmable since there is no DNA. Germline V gene lookup returns CDR1 DFQATT and CDR2 SNEGSKA (reference sequence). The CDR3 is 19 residues long.

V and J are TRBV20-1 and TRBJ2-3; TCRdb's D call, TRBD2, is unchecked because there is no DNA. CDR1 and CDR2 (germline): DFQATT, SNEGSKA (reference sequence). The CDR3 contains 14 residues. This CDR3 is CSASTSGFTDTQYF.

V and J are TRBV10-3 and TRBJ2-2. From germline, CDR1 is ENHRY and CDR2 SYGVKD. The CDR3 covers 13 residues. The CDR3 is CAISEASTGELFF.

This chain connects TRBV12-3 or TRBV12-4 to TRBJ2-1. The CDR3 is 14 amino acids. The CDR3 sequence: CASTSSAVYNEQFF.

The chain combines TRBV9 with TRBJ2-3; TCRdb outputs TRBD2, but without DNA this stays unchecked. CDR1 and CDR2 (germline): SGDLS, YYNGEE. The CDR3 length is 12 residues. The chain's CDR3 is CASGPHTDTQYF.

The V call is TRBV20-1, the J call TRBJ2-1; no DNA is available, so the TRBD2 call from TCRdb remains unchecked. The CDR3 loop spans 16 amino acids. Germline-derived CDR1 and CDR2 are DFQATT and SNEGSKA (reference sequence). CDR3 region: CSARVATSGGYNEQFF.

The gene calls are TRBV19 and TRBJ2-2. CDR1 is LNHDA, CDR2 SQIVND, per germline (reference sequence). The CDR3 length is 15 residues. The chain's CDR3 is CASSIGTLNTGELFF.

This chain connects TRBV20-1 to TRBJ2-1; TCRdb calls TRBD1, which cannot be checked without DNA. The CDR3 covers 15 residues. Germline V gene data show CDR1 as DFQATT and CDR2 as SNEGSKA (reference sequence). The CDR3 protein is CSAREGLLGGAEQFF.

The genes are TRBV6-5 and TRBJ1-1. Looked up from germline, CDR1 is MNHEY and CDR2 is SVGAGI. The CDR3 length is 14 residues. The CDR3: CASSSDGKNTEAFF.

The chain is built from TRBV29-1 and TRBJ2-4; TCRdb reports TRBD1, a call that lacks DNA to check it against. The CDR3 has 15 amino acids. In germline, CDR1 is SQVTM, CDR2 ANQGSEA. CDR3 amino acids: CSAQGTDRAKNIQYF.

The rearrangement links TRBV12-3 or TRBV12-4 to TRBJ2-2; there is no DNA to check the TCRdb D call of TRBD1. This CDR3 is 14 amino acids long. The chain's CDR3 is CASILGGPTGELFF.

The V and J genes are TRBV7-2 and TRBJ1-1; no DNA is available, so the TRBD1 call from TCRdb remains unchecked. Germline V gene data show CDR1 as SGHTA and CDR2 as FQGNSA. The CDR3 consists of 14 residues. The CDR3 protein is CASNPTGLSSEAFF.

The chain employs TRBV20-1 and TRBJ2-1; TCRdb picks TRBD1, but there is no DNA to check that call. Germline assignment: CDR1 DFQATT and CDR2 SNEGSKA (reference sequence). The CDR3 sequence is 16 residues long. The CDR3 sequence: CSARGLLAGPYNEQFF.

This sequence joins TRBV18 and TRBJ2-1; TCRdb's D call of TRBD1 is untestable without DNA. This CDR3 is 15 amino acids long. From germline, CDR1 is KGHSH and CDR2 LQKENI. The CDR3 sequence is CASSQQGQGDIEQFF.

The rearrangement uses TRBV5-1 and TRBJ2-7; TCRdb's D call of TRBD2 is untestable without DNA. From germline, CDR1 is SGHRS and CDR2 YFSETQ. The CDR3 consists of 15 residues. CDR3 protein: CASSLLAGETYEQYF.

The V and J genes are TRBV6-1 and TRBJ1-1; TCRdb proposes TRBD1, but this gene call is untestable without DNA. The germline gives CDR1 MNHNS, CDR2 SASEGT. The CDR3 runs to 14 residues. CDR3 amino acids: CASSSDRGDPEAFF.